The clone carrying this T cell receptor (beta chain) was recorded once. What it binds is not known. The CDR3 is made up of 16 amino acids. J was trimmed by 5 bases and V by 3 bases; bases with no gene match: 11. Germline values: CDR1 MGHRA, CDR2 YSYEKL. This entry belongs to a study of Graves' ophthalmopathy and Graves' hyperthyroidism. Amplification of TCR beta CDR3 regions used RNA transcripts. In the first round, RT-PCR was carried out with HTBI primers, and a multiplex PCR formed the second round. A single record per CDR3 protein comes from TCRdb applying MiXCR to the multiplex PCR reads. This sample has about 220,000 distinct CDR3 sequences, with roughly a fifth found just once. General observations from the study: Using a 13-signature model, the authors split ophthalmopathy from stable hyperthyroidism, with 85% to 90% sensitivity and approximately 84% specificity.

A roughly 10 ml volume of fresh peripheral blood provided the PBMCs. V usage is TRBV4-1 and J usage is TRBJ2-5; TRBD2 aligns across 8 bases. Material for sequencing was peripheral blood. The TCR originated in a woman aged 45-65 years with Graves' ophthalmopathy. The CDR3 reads CASSQSAGGAGETQYF. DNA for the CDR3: TGCGCCAGCAGCCAGTCTGCGGGAGGAGCGGGGGAGACCCAGTACTTC.